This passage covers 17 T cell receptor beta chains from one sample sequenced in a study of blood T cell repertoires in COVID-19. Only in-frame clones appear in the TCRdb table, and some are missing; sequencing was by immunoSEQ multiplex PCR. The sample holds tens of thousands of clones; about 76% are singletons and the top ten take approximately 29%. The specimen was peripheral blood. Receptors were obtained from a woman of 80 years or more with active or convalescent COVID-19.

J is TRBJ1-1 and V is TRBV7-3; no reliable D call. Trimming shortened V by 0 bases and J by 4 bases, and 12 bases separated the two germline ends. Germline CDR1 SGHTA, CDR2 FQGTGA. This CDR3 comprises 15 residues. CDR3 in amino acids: CASSLTLVEGTEAFF. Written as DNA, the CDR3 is TGTGCCAGCAGCTTAACGTTGGTGGAGGGCACTGAAGCTTTCTTT.

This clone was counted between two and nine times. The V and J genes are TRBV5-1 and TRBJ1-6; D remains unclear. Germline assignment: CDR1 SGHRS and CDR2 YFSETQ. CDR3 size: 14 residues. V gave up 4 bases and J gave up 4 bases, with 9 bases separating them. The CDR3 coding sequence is TGCGCCAGCAGCGCCGGGGATTATAATTCACCCCTCCACTTT. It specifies CASSAGDYNSPLHF.

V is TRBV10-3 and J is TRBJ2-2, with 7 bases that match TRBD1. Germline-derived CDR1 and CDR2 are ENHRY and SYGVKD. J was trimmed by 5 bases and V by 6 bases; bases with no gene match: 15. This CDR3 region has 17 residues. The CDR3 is CAISQLEDRVGTGELFF. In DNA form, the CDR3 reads TGTGCCATCAGCCAACTAGAAGACAGGGTTGGGACCGGGGAGCTGTTTTTT.

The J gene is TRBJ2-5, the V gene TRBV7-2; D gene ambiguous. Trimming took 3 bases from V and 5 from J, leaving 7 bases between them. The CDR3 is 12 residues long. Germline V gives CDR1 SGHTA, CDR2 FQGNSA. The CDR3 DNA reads TGTGCCAGCAGCTTTGCTAGGGAGACCCAGTACTTC. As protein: CASSFARETQYF. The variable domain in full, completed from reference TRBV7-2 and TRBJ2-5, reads GAGVSQSPSNKVTEKGKDVELRCDPISGHTALYWYRQSLGQGLEFLIYFQGNSAPDKSGLPSDRFSAERTGGSVSTLTIQRTQQEDSAVYLCASSFARETQYFGPGTRLLVL.

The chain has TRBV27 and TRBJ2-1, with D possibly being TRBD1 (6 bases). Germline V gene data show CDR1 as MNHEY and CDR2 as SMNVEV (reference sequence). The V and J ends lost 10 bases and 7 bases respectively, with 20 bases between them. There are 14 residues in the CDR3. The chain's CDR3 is CAIGRMAGENEQFF. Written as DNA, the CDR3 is TGTGCCATCGGAAGAATGGCAGGGGAGAATGAGCAGTTCTTC.

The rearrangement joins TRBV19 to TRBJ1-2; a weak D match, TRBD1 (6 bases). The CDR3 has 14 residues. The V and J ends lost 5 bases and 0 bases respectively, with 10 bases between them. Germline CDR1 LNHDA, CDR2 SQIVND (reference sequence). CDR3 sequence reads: CASSRTVANYGYTF. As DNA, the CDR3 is TGTGCCAGTAGTCGGACAGTAGCTAACTATGGCTACACCTTC.

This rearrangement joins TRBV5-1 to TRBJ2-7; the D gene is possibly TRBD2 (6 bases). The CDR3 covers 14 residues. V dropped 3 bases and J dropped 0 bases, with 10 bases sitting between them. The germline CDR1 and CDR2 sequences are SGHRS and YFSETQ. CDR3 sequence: CASSSGLISYEQYF. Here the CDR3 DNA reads TGCGCCAGCAGCTCGGGACTGATCTCCTACGAGCAGTACTTC.

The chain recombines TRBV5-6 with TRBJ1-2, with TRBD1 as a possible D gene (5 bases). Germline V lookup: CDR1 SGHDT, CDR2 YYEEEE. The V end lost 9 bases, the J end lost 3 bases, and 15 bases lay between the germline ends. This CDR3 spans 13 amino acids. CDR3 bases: TGTGCCACACAGGTTCGTGCGGACTATGGCTACACCTTC. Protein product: CATQVRADYGYTF.

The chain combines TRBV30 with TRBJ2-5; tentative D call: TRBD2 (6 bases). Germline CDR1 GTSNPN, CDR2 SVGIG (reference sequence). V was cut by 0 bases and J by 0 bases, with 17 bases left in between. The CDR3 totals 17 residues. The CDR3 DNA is TGTGCCTGGAGTGTATGGGTCCCGGGACTCAACCAAGAGACCCAGTACTTC. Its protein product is CAWSVWVPGLNQETQYF.

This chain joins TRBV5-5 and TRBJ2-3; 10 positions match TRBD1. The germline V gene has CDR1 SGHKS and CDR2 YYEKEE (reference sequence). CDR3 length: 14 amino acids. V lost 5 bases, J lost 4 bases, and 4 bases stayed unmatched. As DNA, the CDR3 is TGTGCCAGCAGAATGACAGGGGGCCCAGATACGCAGTATTTT. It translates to CASRMTGGPDTQYF.

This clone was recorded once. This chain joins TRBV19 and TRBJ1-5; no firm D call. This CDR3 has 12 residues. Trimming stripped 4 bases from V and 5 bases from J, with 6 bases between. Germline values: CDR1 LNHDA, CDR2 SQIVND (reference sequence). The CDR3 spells CASSRRDQPQHF. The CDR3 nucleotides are TGTGCCAGTAGTAGGAGGGATCAGCCCCAGCATTTT.

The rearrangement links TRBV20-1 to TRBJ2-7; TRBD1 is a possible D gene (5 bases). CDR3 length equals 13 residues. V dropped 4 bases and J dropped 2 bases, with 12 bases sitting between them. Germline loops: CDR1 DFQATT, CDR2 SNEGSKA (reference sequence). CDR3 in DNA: TGCAGTGCTAATGACAGAACGACCTACGAGCAGTACTTC. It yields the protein CSANDRTTYEQYF.

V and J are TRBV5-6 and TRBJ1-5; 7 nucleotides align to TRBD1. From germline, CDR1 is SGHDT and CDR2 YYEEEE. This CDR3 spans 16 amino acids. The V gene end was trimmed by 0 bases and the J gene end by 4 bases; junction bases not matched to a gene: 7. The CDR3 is CASSLAPDRLNQPQHF. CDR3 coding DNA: TGTGCCAGCAGCTTGGCCCCGGACAGGCTGAATCAGCCCCAGCATTTT. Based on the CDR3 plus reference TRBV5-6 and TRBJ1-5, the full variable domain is DAGVTQSPTHLIKTRGQQVTLRCSPKSGHDTVSWYQQALGQGPQFIFQYYEEEERQRGNFPDRFSGHQFPNYSSELNVNALLLGDSALYLCASSLAPDRLNQPQHFGDGTRLSIL.

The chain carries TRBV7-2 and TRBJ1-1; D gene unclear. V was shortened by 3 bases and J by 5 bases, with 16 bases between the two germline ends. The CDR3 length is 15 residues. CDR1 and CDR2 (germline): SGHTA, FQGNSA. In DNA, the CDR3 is TGTGCCAGCAGCTTGGGCTCCCCGCAGAAGACTGAAGCTTTCTTT. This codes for CASSLGSPQKTEAFF.

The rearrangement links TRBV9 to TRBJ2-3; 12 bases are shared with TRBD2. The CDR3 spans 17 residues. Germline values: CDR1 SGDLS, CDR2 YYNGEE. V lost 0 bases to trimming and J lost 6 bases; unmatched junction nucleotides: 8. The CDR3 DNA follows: TGTGCCAGCAGCGTAGGACTAGCGGGGGACCCCGGGGATACGCAGTATTTT. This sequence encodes CASSVGLAGDPGDTQYF.

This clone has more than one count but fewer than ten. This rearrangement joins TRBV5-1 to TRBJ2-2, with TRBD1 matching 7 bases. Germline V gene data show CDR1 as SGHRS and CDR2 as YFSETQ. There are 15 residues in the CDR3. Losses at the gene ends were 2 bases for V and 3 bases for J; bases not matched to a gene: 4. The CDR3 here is CASSLGGADTGELFF. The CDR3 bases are TGCGCCAGCAGCTTAGGGGGCGCCGACACCGGGGAGCTGTTTTTT.

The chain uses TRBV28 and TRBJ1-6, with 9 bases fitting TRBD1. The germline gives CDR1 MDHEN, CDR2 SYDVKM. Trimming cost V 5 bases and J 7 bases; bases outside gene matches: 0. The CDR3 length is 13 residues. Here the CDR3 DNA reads TGTGCCAGCAGTGGACAGGGGAATTCACCCCTCCACTTT. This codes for CASSGQGNSPLHF.